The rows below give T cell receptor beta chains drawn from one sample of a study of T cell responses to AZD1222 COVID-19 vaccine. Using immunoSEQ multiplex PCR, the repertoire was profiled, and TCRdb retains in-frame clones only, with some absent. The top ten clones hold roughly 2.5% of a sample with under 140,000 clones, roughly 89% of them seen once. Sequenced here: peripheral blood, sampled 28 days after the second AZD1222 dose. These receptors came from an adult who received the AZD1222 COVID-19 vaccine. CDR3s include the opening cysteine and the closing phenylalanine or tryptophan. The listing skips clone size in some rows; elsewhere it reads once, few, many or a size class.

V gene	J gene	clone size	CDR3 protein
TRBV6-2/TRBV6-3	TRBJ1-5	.	CASSYTDTHSNQPQHF
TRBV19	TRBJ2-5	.	CASTAGGAEEETQYF
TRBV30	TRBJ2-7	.	CAWSATGGEQYF
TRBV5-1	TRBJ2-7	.	CASSLSGGALSYEQYF
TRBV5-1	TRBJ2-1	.	CASSPGESYNEQFF
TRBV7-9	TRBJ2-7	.	CASSKPGQGRDEQYF
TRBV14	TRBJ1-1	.	CASSPGHPGAEAFF
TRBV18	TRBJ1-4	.	CASSPIQLPTNEKLFF
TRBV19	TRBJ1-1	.	CASSISGSTEAFF
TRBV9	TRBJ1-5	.	CASSTLNQPQHF
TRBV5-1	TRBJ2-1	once	CASSGPPPGATSGEQFF
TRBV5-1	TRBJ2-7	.	CASSLAQFYEQYF
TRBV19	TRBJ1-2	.	CASSIEQLNYGYTF
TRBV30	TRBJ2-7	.	CAWGRALGGEQYF
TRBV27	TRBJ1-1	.	CASSLYGNTEAFF
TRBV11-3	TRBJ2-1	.	CASSPDSNEQFF
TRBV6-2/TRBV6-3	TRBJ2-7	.	CASSFGNRGMNYEQYF
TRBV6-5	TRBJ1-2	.	CASSSGGYGYTF
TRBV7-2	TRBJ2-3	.	CASSLGLAGTDTQYF
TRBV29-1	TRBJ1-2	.	CSVEENRLWGQGNRDYGYTF
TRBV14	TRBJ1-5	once	CASSPLGGNQPQHF
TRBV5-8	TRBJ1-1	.	CASSRPGGGNTEAFF
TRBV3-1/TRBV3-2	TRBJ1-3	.	CASSQMGNTIYF
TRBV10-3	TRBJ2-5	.	CAIRQTGSSETQYF
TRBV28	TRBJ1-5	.	CASSLYRVYQPQHF
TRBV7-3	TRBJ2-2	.	CASRSSRTSSTGELFF
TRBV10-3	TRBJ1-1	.	CAISESGGMNTEAFF
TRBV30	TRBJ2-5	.	CAWIPGDETQYF
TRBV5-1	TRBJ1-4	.	CASSKDRGLNEKLFF
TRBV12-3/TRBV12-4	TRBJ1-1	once	CASSLLGSGGAFF